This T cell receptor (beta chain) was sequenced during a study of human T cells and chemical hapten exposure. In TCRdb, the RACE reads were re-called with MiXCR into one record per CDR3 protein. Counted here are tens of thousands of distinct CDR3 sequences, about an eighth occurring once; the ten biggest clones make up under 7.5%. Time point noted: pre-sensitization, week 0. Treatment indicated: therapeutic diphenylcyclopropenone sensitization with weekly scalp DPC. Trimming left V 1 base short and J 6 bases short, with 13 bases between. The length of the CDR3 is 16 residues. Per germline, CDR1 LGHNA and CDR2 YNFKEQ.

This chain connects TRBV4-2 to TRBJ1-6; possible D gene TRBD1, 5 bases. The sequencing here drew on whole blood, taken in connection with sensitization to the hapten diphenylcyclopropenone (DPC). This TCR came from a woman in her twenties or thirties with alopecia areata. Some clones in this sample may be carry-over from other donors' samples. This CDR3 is CASSQVQGAGNSPLHF. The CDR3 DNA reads TGTGCCAGCAGCCAAGTTCAAGGGGCCGGTAATTCACCCCTCCACTTT.